The present T cell receptor (beta chain) was sequenced within a study of T-cell memory formation after mild COVID-19. CDR1 is SGDLS and CDR2 is YYNGEE in the germline V gene. Trimming shortened V by 4 bases and J by 0 bases, and 14 bases separated the two germline ends. This CDR3 is 15 amino acids long. TCRdb used MiXCR to reprocess the 5' RACE reads, holding one entry per CDR3 protein. Here the sample spans 300,000 to 350,000 distinct CDR3 sequences, 10% to 15% being singletons. This clonotype appeared a few times. Sequencing was performed on PBMCs or a T cell subset sorted from them (not recorded which). This clonotype was sampled from a man aged 18 to 29 who had mild COVID-19 (a few samples of this study predate the infection). Cell type and time point are not known. The V call is TRBV9, the J call TRBJ2-7; weak D call: TRBD1 (5 bases). The CDR3 DNA sequence: TGTGCCAGCAGCCCCGGACACTCTAGCTCCTACGAGCAGTACTTC. Its translation: CASSPGHSSSYEQYF.